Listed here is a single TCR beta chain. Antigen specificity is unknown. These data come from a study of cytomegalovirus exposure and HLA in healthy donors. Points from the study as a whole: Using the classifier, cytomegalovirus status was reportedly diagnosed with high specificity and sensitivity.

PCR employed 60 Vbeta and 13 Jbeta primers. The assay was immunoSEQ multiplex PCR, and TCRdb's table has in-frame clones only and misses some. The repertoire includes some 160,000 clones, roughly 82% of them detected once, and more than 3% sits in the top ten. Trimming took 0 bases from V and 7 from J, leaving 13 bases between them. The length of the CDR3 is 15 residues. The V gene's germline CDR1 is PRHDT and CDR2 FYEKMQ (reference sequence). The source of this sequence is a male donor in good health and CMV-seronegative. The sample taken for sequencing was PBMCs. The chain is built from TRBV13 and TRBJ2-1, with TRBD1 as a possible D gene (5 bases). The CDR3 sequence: CASSLGIDSSNEQFF. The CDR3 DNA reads TGTGCCAGCAGCTTAGGGATCGACAGTTCTAATGAGCAGTTCTTC.